This TCR beta chain was recovered during a study of blood T cells in healthy people across ages. Study results and caveats: Higher naive T cell percentage went strongly together with higher TCR beta diversity. Any changes in expanded clonotypes were possibly confounded, as donor CMV status remained unknown.

Note on this clonotype: Its antigen is undetermined.

Then a second PCR, running roughly 7 to 11 cycles, was carried out with a sample-barcoded 5' primer and a J-beta primer mix. TCRdb reprocessed the 5' RACE reads with MiXCR, giving one entry per CDR3 protein. The sample lists fewer than 900,000 distinct CDR3 sequences; roughly 35% were seen once. CDR1 and CDR2 from the germline V gene are SGHTA and FQGNSA. The V segment lost 5 bases and the J segment 11 bases; nucleotides outside the gene matches: 19. The CDR3 runs to 16 residues. Sample: blood. This sequence joins TRBV7-2 and TRBJ2-5; 8 nucleotides agree with TRBD2. The source of this sequence is a man younger than 35 in good health. In nucleotides, the CDR3 is TGTGCCAGCAGCGGGCGGTCCGGGGGGGCCTACAATGAGCAGTACTTC. This translates into CASSGRSGGAYNEQYF.